This entry lists 10 T cell receptor beta chains sequenced from one sample in a study of fetal regulatory T cell absence and autoimmunity. Measured with immunoSEQ multiplex PCR; TCRdb has only the in-frame clones, and not every one. The data contain more than 85,000 clones, roughly 70% of them singletons. The sequencing sample was made of pancreas tissue. The receptors come from a male donor with IPEX syndrome.

This clone came up once. The chain has TRBV6-5 and TRBJ2-3; tentative D call: TRBD2 (5 bases). The germline V gene encodes CDR1 MNHEY and CDR2 SVGAGI. Trimming shortened V by 0 bases and J by 5 bases, and 9 bases separated the two germline ends. The length of the CDR3 is 14 residues. CDR3 protein: CASSYSRGQDTQYF. The CDR3 bases are TGTGCCAGCAGTTACTCGAGAGGGCAAGATACGCAGTATTTT.

The V gene is TRBV12-5, the J gene TRBJ2-1, with D perhaps matching TRBD2 (6 bases). Germline CDR1 LGHNT, CDR2 FRNRAP. V was cut by 0 bases and J by 3 bases, with 12 bases left in between. The CDR3 contains 16 residues. Here the CDR3 DNA reads TGTGCTAGTGGTTTGGTACGGGAGCGGAACTACAATGAGCAGTTCTTC. This translates into CASGLVRERNYNEQFF. Full variable domain (outside the CDR3, taken from reference TRBV12-5 and TRBJ2-1): DARVTQTPRHKVTEMGQEVTMRCQPILGHNTVFWYRQTMMQGLELLAYFRNRAPLDDSGMPKDRFSAEMPDATLATLKIQPSEPRDSAVYFCASGLVRERNYNEQFFGPGTRLTVL.

The gene calls are TRBV14 and TRBJ2-7; D ambiguous. Per the germline V gene, CDR1 is SGHDN and CDR2 is FVKESK. The CDR3 extends over 15 amino acids. Deletions cut 1 base from V and 3 bases from J, with 13 bases between. CDR3 region: CASSQVSRAYYEQYF. As DNA, the CDR3 is TGTGCCAGCAGCCAAGTGTCCCGGGCTTACTACGAGCAGTACTTC.

This clone was seen a handful of times. The CDR3: CASSPLRGDSGNTIYF. As DNA, the CDR3 is TGTGCCAGCTCACCACTACGAGGAGACTCTGGAAACACCATATATTTT. The chain employs TRBV18 and TRBJ1-3; D remains unclear. The CDR3 contains 16 residues. Trimming removed 1 base from V and 0 bases from J, with 10 bases in between. CDR1 and CDR2 from the germline V gene are KGHSH and LQKENI.

This chain joins TRBV4-2 and TRBJ2-7; 15 nucleotides line up with TRBD2. Germline V gene sequence: CDR1 LGHNA, CDR2 YNFKEQ. V was clipped by 3 bases and J by 4 bases; unmatched bases: 10. This CDR3 is 18 amino acids long. The CDR3, as DNA: TGTGCCAGCAGCCACACCGGGACTAGCGGGAGGATAGGGTACGAGCAGTACTTC. As protein: CASSHTGTSGRIGYEQYF.

The chain uses TRBV4-3 and TRBJ2-3, with 9 bases aligning to TRBD2. Germline V gene data show CDR1 as LGHNA and CDR2 as YSLEER. V gave up 0 bases and J gave up 1 base; unmatched junction bases: 5. The length of the CDR3 is 17 residues. The CDR3 nucleotides are TGCGCCAGCAGCCAAGAGAGGCGGGGGGGAGGCACAGATACGCAGTATTTT. Translation gives CASSQERRGGGTDTQYF.

The V and J genes are TRBV10-3 and TRBJ1-1; D not resolved. Trimming removed 4 bases from V and 1 base from J, with 4 bases in between. Germline V gene data show CDR1 as ENHRY and CDR2 as SYGVKD. This CDR3 has 12 amino acids. CDR3 region: CAISGQNTEAFF. In nucleotides, the CDR3 is TGTGCCATCAGTGGACAGAACACTGAAGCTTTCTTT.

The chain is built from TRBV4-1 and TRBJ2-2; D is ambiguous. Trimming shortened V by 3 bases and J by 3 bases, and 8 bases separated the two germline ends. Per germline, CDR1 MGHRA and CDR2 YSYEKL. The CDR3 loop spans 14 amino acids. This chain's CDR3 is CASSQGSYTGELFF. CDR3 nucleotide sequence: TGCGCCAGCAGCCAGGGCTCCTACACCGGGGAGCTGTTTTTT.

The V call is TRBV7-9, the J call TRBJ1-1; D is uncertain. The germline CDR1 and CDR2 sequences are SEHNR and FQNEAQ (reference sequence). This CDR3 has 14 amino acids. V shed 1 base and J shed 0 bases, with 6 bases lying between them. In DNA form, the CDR3 reads TGTGCCAGCAGCTTAGGACACATGAACACTGAAGCTTTCTTT. Its protein is CASSLGHMNTEAFF. Based on the CDR3 plus reference TRBV7-9 and TRBJ1-1, the full variable domain is DTGVSQNPRHKITKRGQNVTFRCDPISEHNRLYWYRQTLGQGPEFLTYFQNEAQLEKSRLLSDRFSAERPKGSFSTLEIQRTEQGDSAMYLCASSLGHMNTEAFFGQGTRLTVV.

The chain links TRBV4-3 to TRBJ1-2; D gene uncertain. The CDR3 loop spans 14 amino acids. Per germline, CDR1 LGHNA and CDR2 YSLEER. With 0 bases removed from V and 8 bases from J, the gap between germline ends came to 13 bases. The CDR3 bases are TGCGCCAGCAGCCAAGACTTTTGGGAGCGAGGCTACACCTTC. This gives the protein CASSQDFWERGYTF.